The rows below give T cell receptor beta chains drawn from one sample of a study of blood T cells in healthy people across ages. Each CDR3 protein is one row after TCRdb ran MiXCR on the 5' RACE reads. The table has some 700,000 distinct CDR3 sequences, 22% seen once. The sample consisted of blood. These receptors all stem from a man between 65 and 85 years old in good health. Both conserved end residues are part of each CDR3. D genes are given only for firm matches. Clone size appears in some rows only: once, few, many, or a class for an expanded clone.

J gene,D gene,V gene,clone size,CDR3 DNA,CDR3 protein
TRBJ2-2,.,TRBV7-9,.,TGTGCCAGCAGCTCTTCTTCCCTGTTGGCTACCGGGGAGCTGTTTTTT,CASSSSSLLATGELFF
TRBJ2-6,.,TRBV4-3,few,TGCGCCAGCAGCCAATCTGCGGGCTCTGGGGCCAACGTCCTGACTTTC,CASSQSAGSGANVLTF
TRBJ1-1,TRBD1,TRBV6-2/TRBV6-3,.,TGTGCCACCGAAACAGGGGGCAAGGCTGAAGCTTTCTTT,CATETGGKAEAFF
TRBJ1-4,TRBD1,TRBV7-9,few,TGTGCCAGCAGCTCCCAAGACAGGGAGGGTGAAAAACTGTTTTTT,CASSSQDREGEKLFF
TRBJ2-3,TRBD2,TRBV29-1,.,TGCAGCGTTGTAACTAGCGGGCGACACGTTGCGCAGTATTTT,CSVVTSGRHVAQYF
TRBJ2-7,.,TRBV20-1,.,TGCAGTGCTAGATCCCCTAAAAAGGACTACGAGCAGTACTTC,CSARSPKKDYEQYF
TRBJ2-5,TRBD2,TRBV7-9,few,TGTGCCAGCAGCAGACTAGCTGAGACCCAGTACTTC,CASSRLAETQYF
TRBJ1-4,.,TRBV20-1,.,TGCAGTGCTAGCCCCCAGACAGGCGATGAAAAACTGTTTTTT,CSASPQTGDEKLFF
TRBJ1-4,.,TRBV9,.,TGTGCCAGCAGCGTGGGTCCTGAAGAAAAACTGTTTTTT,CASSVGPEEKLFF
TRBJ1-1,TRBD1,TRBV4-1,few,TGCGCCAGCAGCCTCGGGACAGACCTGAGGGGGACTGAAGCTTTCTTT,CASSLGTDLRGTEAFF
TRBJ2-1,TRBD2,TRBV6-5,.,TGTGCCAGCAGGGGACCGGGACTAGCTTGTTTCTTC,CASRGPGLACFF
TRBJ2-5,.,TRBV28,.,TGTGCCAGCACACTTGACACGACGGGAAAAGAGACCCAGTACTTC,CASTLDTTGKETQYF
TRBJ2-7,.,TRBV6-1,.,TGTGCCAGCGAGACGGATACCTACGAGCAGTACTTC,CASETDTYEQYF
TRBJ1-2,.,TRBV7-2,few,TGTGCCAGCAGCTTGGATGGCAAGGCTAACTATGGCTACACCTTC,CASSLDGKANYGYTF
TRBJ2-5,.,TRBV19,.,TGTGCCAGTAGTATATCGAACCGCCAGGGGACCCAGTACTTC,CASSISNRQGTQYF
TRBJ2-3,.,TRBV7-9,few,TGTGCCAGCAGCCAGGGGAAGGGGGTATCAGATACGCAGTATTTT,CASSQGKGVSDTQYF
TRBJ2-5,.,TRBV11-2,.,TGTGCCAGCAGCTTTGGTACCAAGCCGGACCACGGAGAGACCCAGTACTTC,CASSFGTKPDHGETQYF
TRBJ1-5,.,TRBV24-1,few,TGTGCCACCAGTGACGCGACAGGACCTGGGGGCAATCAGCCCCAGCATTTT,CATSDATGPGGNQPQHF
TRBJ2-5,.,TRBV4-2,few,TGTGCCAGCAGCCAACCCAAATCGCCGGACTATCAAGAGACCCAGTACTTC,CASSQPKSPDYQETQYF
TRBJ2-3,.,TRBV5-1,.,TGCGCCAGCAGTAAGGAGGATACGCAGTATTTT,CASSKEDTQYF
TRBJ2-3,TRBD1,TRBV10-3,.,TGTGCCATCAGAAGGACAGGGGGCACAGATACGCAGTATTTT,CAIRRTGGTDTQYF
TRBJ2-5,.,TRBV5-1,.,TGCGCCAGCAGCTTGTGGGGCACCAGGGAGACCCAGTACTTC,CASSLWGTRETQYF
TRBJ2-7,TRBD2,TRBV9,.,TGTGCCAGCAGCGTACTCAGCGGGGGGACATCCTACGAGCAGTACTTC,CASSVLSGGTSYEQYF
TRBJ1-3,.,TRBV4-1,.,TGCGTCAGCAGCCAAGATATCGGAGACAGGCCTCGAAACACCATATATTTT,CVSSQDIGDRPRNTIYF
TRBJ2-3,.,TRBV5-1,.,TGCGCCAGCAGCTTGGAGACGCAGCAGTATTTT,CASSLETQQYF
TRBJ1-3,.,TRBV7-7,few,TGTGCCAGCCCGGGACTTAAGGGGGGTGGAAACACCATATATTTT,CASPGLKGGGNTIYF
TRBJ2-7,TRBD2,TRBV27,.,TGTGCCAGCAGTTTACAGGCCCGGGGGGACGAGCAGTACTTC,CASSLQARGDEQYF
TRBJ2-5,.,TRBV7-2,.,TGTGCCAGCAACGGCGAACAGGCCCAAGAGACCCAGTACTTC,CASNGEQAQETQYF
TRBJ1-2,TRBD1,TRBV7-9,.,TGTGCCAGCAGCCCCCAAGGGACAGTCGCTGGCTACACCTTC,CASSPQGTVAGYTF
TRBJ2-3,.,TRBV3-1,few,TGTGCCAGCAGCCATAGGAGGGGGGGGGGCACAGATACGCAGTGTTTT,CASSHRRGGGTDTQCF
TRBJ2-1,TRBD2,TRBV4-2,few,TGTGCCAGCAGCCCCGGCCGACTAGCGGGGGGGCCGGACAATGAGCAGTTCTTC,CASSPGRLAGGPDNEQFF
TRBJ1-1,.,TRBV28,.,TGTGCCAGCAGCTCGTGGACCCTATTGGTAGGTGAAGCTTTCTTT,CASSSWTLLVGEAFF
TRBJ2-1,TRBD1,TRBV7-7,few,TGTGCCAGCAGCTCGGGACAGGGGACAAATGAGCAGTTCTTC,CASSSGQGTNEQFF
TRBJ2-3,TRBD2,TRBV20-1,many,TGCAGTGCTACCAACCCTCTAGCGGGGAACACAGATACGCAGTATTTT,CSATNPLAGNTDTQYF
TRBJ1-2,.,TRBV7-2,.,TGTGCCAGCAGACGCAGCCAGTCTGGAGGCTACACCTTC,CASRRSQSGGYTF
TRBJ1-2,TRBD1,TRBV20-1,many,TGCAGTGCTAGATCCCAGGGGGGAGCGGGCTATGGCTACACCTTC,CSARSQGGAGYGYTF
TRBJ2-1,.,TRBV20-1,.,TGCAGTGCTAGAGGCCCCGATTTCTCCTACAATGAGCAGTTCTTC,CSARGPDFSYNEQFF
TRBJ2-1,.,TRBV6-6,.,TGTGCCAGCAGACTGCGGAGCTCCTACAATGAGCAGTTCTTC,CASRLRSSYNEQFF
TRBJ1-6,.,TRBV5-1,few,TGCGCCAGTACGGACAGCCCTAATTCACCCCTCCACTTT,CASTDSPNSPLHF
TRBJ1-1,TRBD1,TRBV20-1,.,TGCAGTGCATGGGGACAGGGGCTTATCTTT,CSAWGQGLIF
TRBJ1-2,.,TRBV27,few,TGTGCCAGCAGTTCCGGGACAACTAACTATGGCTACACCTTC,CASSSGTTNYGYTF
TRBJ1-3,.,TRBV10-3,.,TGTGCCAAACTCGGGAACTACTCTGGAAACACCATATATTTT,CAKLGNYSGNTIYF
TRBJ2-6,TRBD1,TRBV7-6,.,TGTGCCAGCAGCGCTAGGACAGGTTTTAGGGCCAACGTCCTGACTTTC,CASSARTGFRANVLTF
TRBJ2-3,TRBD2,TRBV20-1,.,TGCAGTGCTAGAGGAGTAGCTAGCGGGGATTCAGATACGCAGTATTTT,CSARGVASGDSDTQYF
TRBJ2-6,.,TRBV19,.,TGTGCCAGTACCACAGGACACATTTCTGGGGCCAACGTCCTGACTTTC,CASTTGHISGANVLTF